This TCR beta chain was observed in a study of technical replicates of blood from several donors. The V gene's germline CDR1 is GTSNPN and CDR2 SVGIG (reference sequence). V was cut by 6 bases and J by 5 bases, with 11 bases left in between. The CDR3 is 13 residues long. The table came from immunoSEQ multiplex PCR; TCRdb's copy has only in-frame clones and leaves some out. Among about 83,000 clones listed, 92% were seen once. The TCR sequence derives from a human donor in good health. The chain carries TRBV30 and TRBJ1-6, with D possibly matching TRBD1 (6 bases). The sequenced sample consisted of T cells isolated from PBMCs. The CDR3 sequence: CACSGQHNSPLHF. The CDR3 DNA follows: TGTGCCTGTTCGGGACAACATAATTCACCCCTCCACTTT.